The 5 T cell receptor beta chains in this list originate from one sample, sequenced in a study of CD8+ T cells in alopecia areata. The authors extracted RNA and reverse transcribed it into cDNA as the sequencing template. Method: immunoSEQ multiplex PCR; TCRdb's copy keeps in-frame clones and lacks some. This sample yields about 250,000 clones, of which approximately 60% are seen a single time; 0.75% to 0.95% belongs to the top ten. Treatment in this sample: oral pan-JAK inhibitor, 5-10 mg twice daily. Sequenced material: CD4+ T cells sorted from blood, taken around week 54, from a patient treated with tofacitinib. The receptors derive from a human donor with alopecia areata.

A single count supports this clone. The chain combines TRBV11-2 with TRBJ1-6; D remains unclear. V gave up 2 bases and J gave up 7 bases, with 12 bases separating them. The length of the CDR3 is 15 residues. Germline CDR1 reads SGHAT; CDR2 reads FQNNGV. The CDR3 DNA is TGTGCCAGCAGCTTACTCTCGGGGTCGAATTCACCCCTCCACTTT. Protein: CASSLLSGSNSPLHF. The full variable domain, in which reference TRBV11-2 and TRBJ1-6 provide the parts outside the CDR3, is EAGVAQSPRYKIIEKRQSVAFWCNPISGHATLYWYQQILGQGPKLLIQFQNNGVVDDSQLPKDRFSAERLKGVDSTLKIQPAKLEDSAVYLCASSLLSGSNSPLHFGNGTRLTVT.

Turning to this clone: The sample carries other DNA sequences with the same CDR3. The chain couples TRBV20-1 to TRBJ2-7; D unresolved. CDR1 is DFQATT and CDR2 is SNEGSKA in the germline V gene (reference sequence). Trimming took 5 bases from V and 0 from J, leaving 5 bases between them. This CDR3 is built from 11 residues. The CDR3 DNA reads as TGCAGTGCTGGGGACTCCTACGAGCAGTACTTC. Translation gives CSAGDSYEQYF.

Only a few counts were recorded for this clone. The chain links TRBV7-9 to TRBJ1-1; weak D call: TRBD1 (5 bases). V was cut by 5 bases and J by 0 bases, with 13 bases left in between. Looked up from germline, CDR1 is SEHNR and CDR2 is FQNEAQ (reference sequence). CDR3 length: 15 residues. In DNA form, the CDR3 reads TGTGCCAGCAGCCCGGGGCTAGGAATGAACACTGAAGCTTTCTTT. Its protein product is CASSPGLGMNTEAFF.

The V call is TRBV14, the J call TRBJ2-7; D is undetermined. The CDR3 runs 11 residues. CDR1 SGHDN and CDR2 FVKESK come from the germline V gene. The V gene lost 5 bases and the J gene lost 5 bases, with 7 bases spanning the gap. CDR3 loop: CASSYRHEQYF. CDR3 DNA: TGTGCCAGCAGCTACCGCCACGAGCAGTACTTC.

This sequence joins TRBV30 and TRBJ1-1, with D unresolved. This CDR3 comprises 14 residues. Germline lookup yields CDR1 GTSNPN and CDR2 SVGIG (reference sequence). V was clipped by 2 bases and J by 0 bases, with 10 bases between them. The CDR3: CAWSSNTLNTEAFF. In nucleotides, the CDR3 is TGTGCCTGGAGTAGTAACACGTTGAACACTGAAGCTTTCTTT.